These 4 T cell receptor beta chains came from one sample sequenced in a study of control samples from healthy donors and cancer patients (dated by TCRdb to the early 2020s). Libraries were made using the immunoSEQ multiplex PCR assay. TCRdb holds this immuneACCESS table with in-frame rearrangements only. Some clones are missing; in checked studies, unresolved V genes explain under half, and the rest has no known cause. Across this sample there are just over 150,000 clones, with roughly 90% seen only once. 12% of the sample comes from the top ten. Sequencing used blood. These receptors were taken from a man aged 25 to 40 in good health.

This chain uses TRBV5-1 with TRBJ1-1; D remains ambiguous. Trimming removed 5 bases at V and 0 bases at J, with 8 bases between. There are 13 residues in the CDR3. Germline assignment: CDR1 SGHRS and CDR2 YFSETQ. CDR3 in amino acids: CASSSYMNTEAFF. The CDR3 DNA sequence: TGCGCCAGCAGTTCCTACATGAACACTGAAGCTTTCTTT.

The V call is TRBV5-1, the J call TRBJ2-3; D might be TRBD2 (6 bases). Germline CDR1 SGHRS, CDR2 YFSETQ. V lost 3 bases, J lost 2 bases, and 13 bases lay in between. The CDR3 contains 15 residues. In nucleotides, the CDR3 is TGCGCCAGCAGCTACACTAGCAGATACACAGATACGCAGTATTTT. It encodes CASSYTSRYTDTQYF.

This clone came up once. V and J are TRBV7-7 and TRBJ2-7; D gene ambiguous. CDR3 length: 15 amino acids. V was clipped by 1 base and J by 0 bases, with 10 bases between them. Germline values: CDR1 SSHAT, CDR2 FNYEAQ (reference sequence). CDR3 DNA sequence: TGTGCCAGCAGCTTAGAAGAAGGCGACTCCTACGAGCAGTACTTC. Translated: CASSLEEGDSYEQYF.

Here the CDR3 DNA reads TGTGCCAGTAGTAATTCGGGGGCGAAATCACCCCTCCACTTT. Amino acid sequence: CASSNSGAKSPLHF. The chain is built from TRBV19 and TRBJ1-6; TRBD1 is a possible D gene (6 bases). Per the germline V gene, CDR1 is LNHDA and CDR2 is SQIVND (reference sequence). This CDR3 has 14 amino acids. Trimming stripped 4 bases from V and 10 bases from J, with 14 bases between.